This record concerns one TCR beta chain sequence. The target antigen is unknown. Caucasian, healthy and from Russia, the donors were aged between roughly 6 and 95. Total RNA was isolated from each sample in quantities of at least 5 micrograms. The data were obtained in a study of blood T cells in healthy people across ages. A second PCR, run for about 7 to 12 cycles, used a sample-barcoded 5' primer plus a J-beta primer mix. TCRdb redid the calling of the 5' RACE reads with MiXCR, one entry per CDR3 protein. The repertoire holds roughly 1.4 million distinct CDR3 sequences, with approximately 59% as singletons. Study outcomes and limitations: Older age coincided with a roughly linear decline in TCR beta diversity per million T cells. Aged donors had fewer naive CD4+ cells and lower diversity than long-lived donors.

Trimming took 9 bases from V and 13 from J; bases not matched to a gene: 13. The CDR3 is 13 residues long. The germline gives CDR1 SNHLY, CDR2 FYNNEI. The sequenced sample consisted of blood. This TCR derives from a man between 18 and 35 years old in good health. The chain joins TRBV2 to TRBJ2-1, with TRBD1 identical over 9 bases. For the CDR3, the DNA is TGTGCCAGAGGGACAGGGATAGATGAGACCCAGTTCTTC. Translating gives CARGTGIDETQFF. Full variable domain (missing parts from reference TRBV2 and TRBJ2-1): EPEVTQTPSHQVTQMGQEVILRCVPISNHLYFYWYRQILGQKVEFLVSFYNNEISEKSEIFDDQFSVERPDGSNFTLKIRSTKLEDSAMYFCARGTGIDETQFFGPGTRLTVL.